The text below deals with one T cell receptor (beta chain). Its specificity is unknown. As the CDR3 is not closed by the conserved phenylalanine or tryptophan, this likely results from a read error. This CDR3 contains 14 residues. The germline V gene has CDR1 SEHNR and CDR2 FQNEAQ (reference sequence). These data come from a study of breast tumors, draining lymph nodes, adjacent tissues. Study results and limitations: Tumor and nontumor repertoires were significantly more similar in luminal-like than in basal-like breast cancer. Data only fit, rather than demonstrated, lymph node origin of most tumor T cells.

TCRdb analysed the multiplex PCR reads with MiXCR anew, one entry per CDR3 protein. The sample consists of around 70,000 distinct CDR3 sequences, less than 50% of them appearing once. This receptor was taken from a female donor with breast cancer. Some clones in this sample may be carry-over from other donors' samples. The sample consisted of breast tumor tissue. This chain links TRBV7-9 with TRBJ2-6; D uncertain. The CDR3 protein is CVSSRFSGANVLTL. CDR3 sequence (DNA): TGTGTCAGCAGCCGCTTCTCTGGGGCCAACGTCCTGACTCTC.